This TCR beta chain originates from a study of T-cell reconstitution after alpha-beta-depleted transplantation in children (dated by TCRdb to the mid-2010s). Broadly, across the study: Using TCR repertoire profiling, the study followed T-cell immune reconstitution in a quantitative way in children after TCRalphabeta/CD19-depleted allogeneic hematopoietic cell transplantation.

Receptors were amplified or captured by PCR. Sequencing used an Illumina HiSeq 2500. To normalize quantification of the TCRbeta repertoire, the TCR libraries were built with molecular barcoding that relied on unique molecular identifiers. The public reads were reprocessed in TCRdb via fastp at Q25 and MiXCR, keeping in-frame beta chains. Each record represents a unique CDR3 protein, reported with the most common genes and DNA among its rows. This sample holds about 130,000 distinct CDR3 sequences; approximately 8.7% were observed only once. The ten top clones hold around 24% of the sample. Results and caveats for the whole study, not just this receptor: The frequencies of hyperexpanded clones fell over the following months, and after one year, T-cell counts and TCRbeta diversity were mostly attributed to newly produced T cells. In some patients, the high TCRbeta diversity seen at day 60 was put down to recipient T cells and intrathymic progenitors that had survived conditioning. The apparently early alphabetaT-cell count recovery about two months after transplant was reportedly dependent on only several hundred rapidly expanded clones derived from non-depleted graft cells.

Read against the paper, the sample's treatment or condition label means: allogeneic hematopoietic cell transplantation with graft depleted of TCRalphabeta T cells and CD19 B cells. The children who served as transplant recipients had been given grafts of TCRalphabeta/CD19-depleted allogeneic hematopoietic cells. Trimming removed 3 bases from V and 5 bases from J; the gene matches leave 27 bases unexplained. Counted from cysteine to phenylalanine, this CDR3 has 24 amino acids. Only the CDR3 portion is preserved as DNA: 72 bases, with reading frame beginning at the first base. The CDR1 and CDR2 encoded by the germline V gene are SGHDN and FVKESK. This clonotype was counted only a few times. It has no known antigen specificity. Base qualities are not provided; no much larger clone lies one nucleotide away.

Sample: PBMCs, mostly from graft donor cells, taken 180 days after TCRalphabeta/CD19-depleted stem cell transplant. The sequence derives from a girl less than two years old who had a stem cell transplant for combined immunodeficiency, so the T cells may come from the graft donor. The V and J segments used are TRBV14 and TRBJ2-1; 14 of the junction bases match TRBD2. Here is the DNA: TGTGCCAGCAGCCACCAAAGCTCCAGCCCGGGACTAGCGGGAGCAATTCCACGGAACAATGAGCAGTTCTTC. Translated, it gives CASSHQSSSPGLAGAIPRNNEQFF.